What follows describes a single TCR beta chain. Its matching antigen is unknown. A junction end diverges from the germline sequence, so it may reflect a read error. The data were obtained in a study of cytomegalovirus exposure and HLA in healthy donors. Study-wide results and caveats: The authors enumerated some 170 TCR beta chains as linked to cytomegalovirus.

The donors gave bone marrow, and they were healthy. Germline-derived CDR1 and CDR2 are SSHAT and FNYEAQ (reference sequence). This CDR3 spans 14 amino acids. The PCR ran on 60 Vbeta and 13 Jbeta primers. Using immunoSEQ multiplex PCR, the repertoire was profiled, and TCRdb retains in-frame clones only, with some absent. The sample consists of 100,000 to 150,000 clones, 77% of them appearing once. This receptor was taken from a young man in good health and CMV-seropositive. The rearrangement links TRBV7-7 to TRBJ2-1, with 10 nucleotides matching TRBD2. The source material was PBMCs. The CDR3 is CASSFVSSGGEQFF. CDR3 DNA: TGTGCTAGCAGCTTCGTTTCTAGCGGGGGTGAGCAGTTCTTC.